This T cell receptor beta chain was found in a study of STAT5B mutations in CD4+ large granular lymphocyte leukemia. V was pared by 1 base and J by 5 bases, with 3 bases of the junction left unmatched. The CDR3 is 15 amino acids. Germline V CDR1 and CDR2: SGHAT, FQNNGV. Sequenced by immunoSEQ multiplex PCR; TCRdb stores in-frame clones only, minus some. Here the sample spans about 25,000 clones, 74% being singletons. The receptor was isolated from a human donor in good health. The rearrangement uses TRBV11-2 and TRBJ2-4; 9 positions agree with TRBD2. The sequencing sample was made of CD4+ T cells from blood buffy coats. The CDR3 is CASSLGLADQNIQYF. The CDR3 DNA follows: TGTGCCAGCAGCTTAGGACTAGCGGACCAAAACATTCAGTACTTC.